These 5 T cell receptor beta chains originate from one sample sequenced in a study of blood T cell repertoires in COVID-19. Libraries were prepared by immunoSEQ multiplex PCR; TCRdb keeps only in-frame clonotypes and omits some of them. The repertoire holds approximately 310,000 clones, with 70% to 90% as singletons. The sample comprised PBMCs or T cells enriched from blood (not recorded which). The source of these receptors is a young man who had recovered from COVID-19.

V gene TRBV2 combines with J gene TRBJ1-2; D perhaps matches TRBD1 (6 bases). This CDR3 has 13 amino acids. The V gene lost 5 bases and the J gene lost 4 bases, with 11 bases spanning the gap. The germline V gene encodes CDR1 SNHLY and CDR2 FYNNEI. The CDR3 protein is CASSLEGVYGYTF. The CDR3 DNA sequence: TGTGCCAGCAGTTTAGAGGGGGTCTATGGCTACACCTTC.

The chain carries TRBV11-2 and TRBJ2-7; the D gene is possibly TRBD1 (5 bases). The V and J ends lost 6 bases and 1 base respectively, with 10 bases between them. Germline CDR1 reads SGHAT; CDR2 reads FQNNGV. This CDR3 spans 13 amino acids. The CDR3 region has the DNA TGTGCCAGCAGAGACAGCGCGTCCTACGAGCAGTACTTC. Translating it yields CASRDSASYEQYF. Complete variable domain (other parts from reference TRBV11-2 and TRBJ2-7): EAGVAQSPRYKIIEKRQSVAFWCNPISGHATLYWYQQILGQGPKLLIQFQNNGVVDDSQLPKDRFSAERLKGVDSTLKIQPAKLEDSAVYLCASRDSASYEQYFGPGTRLTVT.

The chain carries TRBV15 and TRBJ2-5; 10 bases map to TRBD2. The CDR3 contains 17 residues. With V trimmed by 3 bases and J by 5 bases, 12 bases remained unmatched. Germline V gene lookup returns CDR1 LNHNV and CDR2 YYDKDF (reference sequence). The CDR3 loop reads CATSSRLAGTWVETQYF. DNA for the CDR3: TGTGCCACCAGCAGTAGACTAGCGGGTACCTGGGTGGAGACCCAGTACTTC.

This clone was observed once. The chain links TRBV11-2 to TRBJ1-1; D call uncertain. Germline assignment: CDR1 SGHAT and CDR2 FQNNGV. CDR3 length: 13 residues. With 5 bases removed from V and 1 base from J, the gap between germline ends came to 8 bases. CDR3 region: CASSPIQNTEAFF. Written as DNA, the CDR3 is TGTGCCAGCAGCCCGATACAGAACACTGAAGCTTTCTTT.

V gene TRBV9 combines with J gene TRBJ1-2, with TRBD1 matching 9 bases. The V and J ends lost 4 bases and 8 bases, in that order; junction bases with no gene match: 9. Germline V gene sequence: CDR1 SGDLS, CDR2 YYNGEE. The CDR3 is 14 residues long. The CDR3 here is CASSSRTGAGGYTF. The CDR3 DNA reads TGTGCCAGCAGCTCCCGGACAGGGGCAGGGGGCTACACCTTC.